The TCR beta chain described here comes from a study of blood T cell repertoires in COVID-19. The count of this clone is one. The authors' processing: From reference gene primer amplification, estimates of nucleated cell counts were derived. Profiled with immunoSEQ multiplex PCR; TCRdb holds only in-frame clones, not every one. For V, J and clone size, that table is used; D and trimming come from the DNA. This sample has 45,000 to 70,000 clones, with 80% to 85% found just once. Germline V CDR1 and CDR2: KGHSH, LQKENI. This CDR3 region has 14 residues. The V and J ends lost 6 bases and 10 bases, in that order; junction bases with no gene match: 14.

This TCR derives from a woman older than 75 with acute or convalescent COVID-19. The chain uses TRBV18 and TRBJ1-1, with 7 bases that match TRBD1. The sample taken for sequencing was peripheral blood. CDR3 sequence reads: CASSQQGSWAGAFF. The CDR3 coding sequence is TGTGCCAGCTCGCAACAGGGGAGTTGGGCGGGAGCTTTCTTT.